One and the same sample provided the 23 T cell receptor beta chains below, sequenced in a study of shared clonotypes between healthy human individuals. Here immunoSEQ multiplex PCR was the method, and the copy in TCRdb shows in-frame clones only, minus some. The sample lists more than 2,000,000 clones, over 85% occurring once. Material for sequencing was naive CD4+ T cells sorted from blood. Subset described: CD45RA+ positively selected. These receptors were collected from a young man in good health.

CDR3 residues: CASTPGGEQYF. The CDR3 nucleotides are TGTGCCAGCACCCCCGGCGGGGAGCAGTACTTC. This sequence joins TRBV6-5 and TRBJ2-7, with a possible D match to TRBD2 (5 bases). V was shortened by 7 bases and J by 7 bases, with 11 bases between the two germline ends. Germline values: CDR1 MNHEY, CDR2 SVGAGI. There are 11 residues in the CDR3.

As concerns this clone: Other nucleotide sequences in the sample specify the same CDR3. The rearrangement links TRBV5-1 to TRBJ2-3, with TRBD1 matching 11 bases. Unmatched junction bases numbered 5, after V lost 4 bases and J lost 4 bases. CDR1 SGHRS and CDR2 YFSETQ come from the germline V gene. This CDR3 is 15 amino acids long. CDR3 protein: CASSLGQGDADTQYF. CDR3 in DNA: TGCGCCAGCAGCCTGGGACAGGGGGACGCAGATACGCAGTATTTT.

The CDR3 loop reads CASSSAGGAKETQYF. The CDR3 DNA follows: TGTGCCAGCAGTTCCGCGGGGGGCGCGAAGGAGACCCAGTACTTC. The chain uses TRBV6-6 and TRBJ2-5; 8 nucleotides match TRBD2. CDR1 and CDR2 (germline): MNHNY, SVGAGI (reference sequence). Trimming at V came to 4 bases and at J to 5 bases, leaving 9 bases not matched to a gene. This CDR3 has 15 amino acids.

This chain's CDR3 is CASSQERGSQPQHF. The CDR3 bases are TGTGCCAGCAGCCAAGAGAGGGGGAGTCAGCCCCAGCATTTT. The V call is TRBV4-2, the J call TRBJ1-5; possible D gene TRBD1, 6 bases. Germline assignment: CDR1 LGHNA and CDR2 YNFKEQ. The CDR3 is 14 amino acids. Trimming took 0 bases from V and 6 from J, leaving 9 bases between them.

J is TRBJ1-5 and V is TRBV29-1, with 7 bases matching TRBD1. The germline CDR1 and CDR2 sequences are SQVTM and ANQGSEA. Trimming at V came to 4 bases and at J to 4 bases, leaving 10 bases not matched to a gene. The CDR3 covers 15 residues. In DNA, the CDR3 is TGCAGCGTTGCGTTTGGACAGGCAGGGAATCAGCCCCAGCATTTT. It yields the protein CSVAFGQAGNQPQHF.

The rearrangement links TRBV5-1 to TRBJ2-7, with 7 nucleotides matching TRBD2. Germline CDR1 is SGHRS and CDR2 is YFSETQ. V lost 4 bases, J lost 5 bases, and 6 bases stayed unmatched. This CDR3 spans 13 amino acids. The CDR3 region has the DNA TGCGCCAGCAGCGGTGGACTAGTGGACGAGCAGTACTTC. Translation: CASSGGLVDEQYF. Using reference TRBV5-1 and TRBJ2-7 for the parts outside the CDR3, the full variable domain is KAGVTQTPRYLIKTRGQQVTLSCSPISGHRSVSWYQQTPGQGLQFLFEYFSETQRNKGNFPGRFSGRQFSNSRSEMNVSTLELGDSALYLCASSGGLVDEQYFGPGTRLTVT.

The chain has TRBV5-4 and TRBJ1-1; D gene uncertain. Between the trimmed V and J ends, which lost 1 base and 0 bases, there was a span of 7 bases. CDR1 is SGHNT and CDR2 is YYREEE in the germline V gene (reference sequence). The CDR3 spans 14 residues. The CDR3 loop reads CASSLSPMNTEAFF. The CDR3 DNA is TGTGCCAGCAGCTTGTCACCGATGAACACTGAAGCTTTCTTT.

The V and J genes are TRBV23-1 and TRBJ1-1; D unresolved. TRBV23-1 is an open reading frame, and its role is uncertain. There are 16 residues in the CDR3. Trimming left V 0 bases short and J 1 base short, with 12 bases between. The CDR3 loop reads CASSQSLVEANTEAFF. The CDR3 DNA reads TGCGCCAGCAGTCAATCCTTGGTGGAGGCGAACACTGAAGCTTTCTTT.

The genes are TRBV5-4 and TRBJ1-6; TRBD1 agrees at 8 bases. Trimming cost V 4 bases and J 6 bases; bases outside gene matches: 3. The CDR3 contains 14 residues. Per the germline V gene, CDR1 is SGHNT and CDR2 is YYREEE (reference sequence). The DNA of the CDR3 is TGTGCCAGCAGCCTACAGGGGGGTAATTCACCCCTCCACTTT. It encodes CASSLQGGNSPLHF.

V and J are TRBV7-6 and TRBJ2-7, with TRBD1 as a possible D gene (6 bases). The CDR3 consists of 12 residues. The V end lost 5 bases, the J end lost 4 bases, and 9 bases lay between the germline ends. The germline V gene encodes CDR1 SGHVS and CDR2 FNYEAQ. The CDR3 DNA is TGTGCCAGCAGCCGAGACAGGTACGAGCAGTACTTC. It specifies CASSRDRYEQYF.

The gene calls are TRBV30 and TRBJ2-1, with D perhaps TRBD1 or TRBD2 (5 bases each). CDR1 and CDR2 from the germline V gene are GTSNPN and SVGIG (reference sequence). The CDR3 has 13 amino acids. V was shortened by 3 bases and J by 4 bases, with 10 bases between the two germline ends. Here the CDR3 DNA reads TGTGCCTGGAGAGGGACCAAATACAATGAGCAGTTCTTC. Amino acids: CAWRGTKYNEQFF. Full variable domain (rest looked up from reference TRBV30 and TRBJ2-1): SQTIHQWPATLVQPVGSPLSLECTVEGTSNPNLYWYRQAAGRGLQLLFYSVGIGQISSEVPQNLSASRPQDRQFILSSKKLLLSDSGFYLCAWRGTKYNEQFFGPGTRLTVL.

The chain has TRBV11-2 and TRBJ1-2; tentative D call: TRBD1 (5 bases). This CDR3 is built from 12 residues. Germline assignment: CDR1 SGHAT and CDR2 FQNNGV. Trimming took 3 bases from V and 8 from J, leaving 10 bases between them. DNA for the CDR3: TGTGCCAGCAGCTTCGAGGAGGGGGGCTACACCTTC. It is translated as CASSFEEGGYTF.

The chain has TRBV19 and TRBJ2-3; D remains ambiguous. This CDR3 comprises 16 residues. V lost 4 bases and J 1 base, leaving 15 bases between the germline ends. Germline assignment: CDR1 LNHDA and CDR2 SQIVND (reference sequence). The CDR3 spells CASSTLLTPGTDTQYF. CDR3 DNA sequence: TGTGCCAGTAGTACCCTACTAACCCCAGGCACAGATACGCAGTATTTT.

The chain recombines TRBV27 with TRBJ1-6; possible D gene TRBD1, 6 bases. Germline V gene lookup returns CDR1 MNHEY and CDR2 SMNVEV (reference sequence). This CDR3 region has 15 residues. V was shortened by 5 bases and J by 13 bases, with 21 bases between the two germline ends. DNA of the CDR3: TGTGCCAGCAGTAAGGTCGGACAGTCGATTCACCCCCTCCACTTT. Protein product: CASSKVGQSIHPLHF.

The J gene is TRBJ2-3, the V gene TRBV9, with D perhaps matching TRBD1 (5 bases). The CDR3 totals 17 residues. Germline-derived CDR1 and CDR2 are SGDLS and YYNGEE. Trimming left V 2 bases short and J 1 base short, with 17 bases between. Here the CDR3 reads CASSVQIQGFGTDTQYF. The CDR3 DNA reads as TGTGCCAGCAGCGTTCAGATTCAGGGTTTCGGCACAGATACGCAGTATTTT.

As regards this clone: The same CDR3 is also encoded by other DNA sequences in this sample. The V call is TRBV18, the J call TRBJ2-5; D is possibly TRBD1 (5 bases). CDR3 length: 13 amino acids. The V gene's germline CDR1 is KGHSH and CDR2 LQKENI. The ends were cut back, 2 bases at V and 2 bases at J, with 6 bases in the middle. For the CDR3, the DNA is TGTGCCAGCTCACCAGGGGCACAAGAGACCCAGTACTTC. Translated, it gives CASSPGAQETQYF.

V gene TRBV18 combines with J gene TRBJ1-2; 9 bases match TRBD1. The V gene end was trimmed by 2 bases and the J gene end by 5 bases; junction bases not matched to a gene: 3. This CDR3 contains 14 residues. Per the germline V gene, CDR1 is KGHSH and CDR2 is LQKENI. CDR3 in DNA: TGTGCCAGCTCACCAATGGGACAGGGTTATGGCTACACCTTC. Its protein is CASSPMGQGYGYTF.

The chain uses TRBV21-1 and TRBJ1-2. TRBV21-1 is deemed a pseudogene. The CDR3 length is 19 residues. CDR3 in amino acids: CASSKGFSTGEGGIYGYTF. For the CDR3, the DNA is TGTGCCAGCAGCAAAGGGTTTTCGACAGGAGAGGGGGGAATCTATGGCTACACCTTC.

This chain connects TRBV5-1 to TRBJ2-1; 8 bases are a match to TRBD2. Germline V CDR1 and CDR2: SGHRS, YFSETQ. After removal of 6 bases from V and 2 bases from J, the junction contained 7 bases not matched to a gene. The CDR3 runs 15 residues. CDR3 in amino acids: CASKKAGVTYNEQFF. CDR3 DNA sequence: TGCGCCAGCAAAAAAGCGGGAGTAACCTACAATGAGCAGTTCTTC.

CDR3 nucleotide sequence: TGTGCCAGCAGTTACGTCGGGACAGGGGGCACAGATACGCAGTATTTT. It encodes CASSYVGTGGTDTQYF. This chain joins TRBV6-6 and TRBJ2-3, with 10 bases fitting TRBD1. V shed 2 bases and J 1 base; nucleotides not matched to a gene: 3. Germline lookup yields CDR1 MNHNY and CDR2 SVGAGI (reference sequence). CDR3 length: 16 amino acids.

The chain links TRBV5-1 to TRBJ2-7, with 9 bases that match TRBD1. Germline-derived CDR1 and CDR2 are SGHRS and YFSETQ. This CDR3 has 15 amino acids. J lost 4 bases, V lost 4 bases, and 9 bases had no gene match. CDR3 nucleotides: TGCGCCAGCAGCGCAACAGGGGGCGACGTGTACGAGCAGTACTTC. Protein sequence: CASSATGGDVYEQYF.

This clone appeared a single time. The rearrangement uses TRBV18 and TRBJ1-4; D gene uncertain. CDR1 and CDR2 (germline): KGHSH, LQKENI. The CDR3 sequence is 15 residues long. With 0 bases removed from V and 5 bases from J, the gap between germline ends came to 10 bases. The CDR3, as DNA: TGTGCCAGCTCACCACCGGCCGGGCAAAATGAAAAACTGTTTTTT. Translating it yields CASSPPAGQNEKLFF.

V is TRBV5-6 and J is TRBJ2-7, with 9 bases matching TRBD1. The CDR3 is 15 amino acids. CDR1 and CDR2 from the germline V gene are SGHDT and YYEEEE. After removal of 5 bases from V and 6 bases from J, the junction contained 12 bases not matched to a gene. Here the CDR3 DNA reads TGTGCCAGCAGGACCGGGACAGGGTTCGGAGGCGAGCAGTACTTC. This translates into CASRTGTGFGGEQYF.